This TCR beta chain came from a study of shared clonotypes between healthy human individuals. The naive CD8 subset, CD45RO-negative cells positively selected for CCR7, excluded terminally differentiated effector memory CD45RA+ cells. The repertoire was sequenced with immunoSEQ multiplex PCR; TCRdb's copy has only in-frame clones and lacks some. Among around 2,000,000 clones, roughly 94% were seen once, and the ten largest hold approximately 1.2%. This CDR3 is built from 17 residues. V lost 1 base, J lost 3 bases, and 10 bases stayed unmatched. The germline V gene has CDR1 GTSNPN and CDR2 SVGIG (reference sequence).

This clonotype originated in a man aged 18 to 35 in good health. The chain couples TRBV30 to TRBJ1-2, with 11 bases identical to TRBD1. What was sequenced was naive CD8+ T cells sorted from blood. The DNA for the CDR3 is TGTGCCTGGAGTGAGGGGACAGGGGGACTTTTCCACTATGGCTACACCTTC. Its protein is CAWSEGTGGLFHYGYTF.